This T cell receptor (beta chain) appears in the sequencing data of a study of cytomegalovirus exposure and HLA in healthy donors. The CDR3 is 14 amino acids. Germline V gene sequence: CDR1 LNHDA, CDR2 SQIVND (reference sequence). V dropped 5 bases and J dropped 6; count of bases not matched to a gene: 7. The PCR ran on 60 Vbeta and 13 Jbeta primers. Sequenced by immunoSEQ multiplex PCR; TCRdb stores in-frame clones only, minus some. The repertoire holds roughly 130,000 clones, with around 78% as singletons. A word on this clone: Its antigen is not identified.

Study findings and constraints: The authors later linked a missense DCLRE1C variant to TCR beta V- and J-gene trimming. At a 0.05 false discovery rate, a later analysis found some 17,000 TCR beta sequences to be associated with HLA alleles.

Sequencing was done on a sample of PBMCs. The sequence was obtained from a woman aged 45-65 years in good health and CMV-seronegative. The chain is built from TRBV19 and TRBJ1-1, with TRBD1 matching over 9 bases. The CDR3 protein is CASSVQGARAEAFF. CDR3 bases: TGTGCCAGTAGTGTACAGGGGGCGCGGGCTGAAGCTTTCTTT.